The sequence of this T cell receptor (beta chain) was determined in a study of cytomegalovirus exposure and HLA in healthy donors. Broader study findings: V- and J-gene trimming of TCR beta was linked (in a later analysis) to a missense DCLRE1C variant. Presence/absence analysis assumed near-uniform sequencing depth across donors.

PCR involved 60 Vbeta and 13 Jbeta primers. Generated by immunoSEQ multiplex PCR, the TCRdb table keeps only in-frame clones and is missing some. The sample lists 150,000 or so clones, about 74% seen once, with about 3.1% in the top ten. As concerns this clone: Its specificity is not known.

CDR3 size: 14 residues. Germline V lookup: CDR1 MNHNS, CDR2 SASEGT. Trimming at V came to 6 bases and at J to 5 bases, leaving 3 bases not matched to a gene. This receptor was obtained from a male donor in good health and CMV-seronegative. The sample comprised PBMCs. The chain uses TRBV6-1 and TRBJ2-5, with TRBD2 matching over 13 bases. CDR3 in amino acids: CASRGTSGKETQYF. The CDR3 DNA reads TGTGCCAGCAGGGGGACTAGCGGGAAGGAGACCCAGTACTTC.